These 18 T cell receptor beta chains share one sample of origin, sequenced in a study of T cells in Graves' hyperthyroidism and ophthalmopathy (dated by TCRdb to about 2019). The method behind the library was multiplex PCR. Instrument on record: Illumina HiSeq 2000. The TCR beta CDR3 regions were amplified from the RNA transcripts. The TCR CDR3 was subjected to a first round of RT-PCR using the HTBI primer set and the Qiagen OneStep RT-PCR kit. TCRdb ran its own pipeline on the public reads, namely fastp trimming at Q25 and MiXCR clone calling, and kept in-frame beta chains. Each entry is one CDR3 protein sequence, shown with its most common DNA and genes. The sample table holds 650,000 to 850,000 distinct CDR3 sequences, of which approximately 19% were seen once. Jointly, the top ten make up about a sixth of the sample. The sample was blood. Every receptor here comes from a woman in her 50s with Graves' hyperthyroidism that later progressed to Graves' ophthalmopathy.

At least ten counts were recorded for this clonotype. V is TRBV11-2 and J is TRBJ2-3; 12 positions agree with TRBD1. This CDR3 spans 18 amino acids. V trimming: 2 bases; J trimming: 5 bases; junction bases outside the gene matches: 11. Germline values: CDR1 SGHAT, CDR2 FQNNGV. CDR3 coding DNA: TGTGCCAGCAGCTTATTCCCTTCCGGGACAGGGGGCCAAGATACGCAGTATTTT. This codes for CASSLFPSGTGGQDTQYF.

This chain's CDR3 is CATSSLQRQGIRNTIYF. DNA for the CDR3: TGTGCCACCAGCAGCCTCCAAAGACAGGGGATTCGAAACACCATATATTTT. The rearrangement joins TRBV15 to TRBJ1-3, with 8 bases matching TRBD1. The J segment lost 5 bases and the V segment lost 3 bases, leaving 12 bases of the junction unmatched. Germline CDR1 LNHNV, CDR2 YYDKDF (reference sequence). The CDR3 length is 17 residues. Full variable domain (missing parts from reference TRBV15 and TRBJ1-3): DAMVIQNPRYQVTQFGKPVTLSCSQTLNHNVMYWYQQKSSQAPKLLFHYYDKDFNNEADTPDNFQSRRPNTSFCFLDIRSPGLGDTAMYLCATSSLQRQGIRNTIYFGEGSWLTVV.

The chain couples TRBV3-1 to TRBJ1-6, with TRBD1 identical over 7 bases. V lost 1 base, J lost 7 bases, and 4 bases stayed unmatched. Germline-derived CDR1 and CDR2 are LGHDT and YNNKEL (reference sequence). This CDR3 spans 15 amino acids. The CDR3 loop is CASSQVLQGNSPLHF. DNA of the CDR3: TGTGCCAGCAGCCAAGTCCTACAGGGGAATTCACCCCTCCACTTT. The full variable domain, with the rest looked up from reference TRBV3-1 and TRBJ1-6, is DTAVSQTPKYLVTQMGNDKSIKCEQNLGHDTMYWYKQDSKKFLKIMFSYNNKELIINETVPNRFSPKSPDKAHLNLHINSLELGDSAVYFCASSQVLQGNSPLHFGNGTRLTVT.

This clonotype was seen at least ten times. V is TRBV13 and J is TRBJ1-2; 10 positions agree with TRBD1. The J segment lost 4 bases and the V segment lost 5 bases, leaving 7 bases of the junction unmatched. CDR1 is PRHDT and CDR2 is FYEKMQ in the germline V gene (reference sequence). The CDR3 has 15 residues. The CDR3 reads CASSNWDRGGYGYTF. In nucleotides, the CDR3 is TGTGCCAGCAGCAACTGGGACAGGGGCGGCTATGGCTACACCTTC.

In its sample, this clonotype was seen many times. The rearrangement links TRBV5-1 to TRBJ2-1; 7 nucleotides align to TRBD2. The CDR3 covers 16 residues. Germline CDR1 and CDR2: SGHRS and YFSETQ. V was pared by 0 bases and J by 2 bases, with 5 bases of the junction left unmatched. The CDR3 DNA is TGCGCCAGCAGCTTGGTAGGACTAGACGCCTACAATGAGCAGTTCTTC. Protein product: CASSLVGLDAYNEQFF.

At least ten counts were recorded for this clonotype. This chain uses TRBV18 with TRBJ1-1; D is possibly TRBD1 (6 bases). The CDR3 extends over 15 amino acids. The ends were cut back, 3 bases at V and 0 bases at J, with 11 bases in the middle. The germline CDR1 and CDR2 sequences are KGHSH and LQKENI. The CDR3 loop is CASSPMDSLNTEAFF. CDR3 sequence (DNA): TGTGCCAGCTCACCCATGGACAGCCTGAACACTGAAGCTTTCTTT.

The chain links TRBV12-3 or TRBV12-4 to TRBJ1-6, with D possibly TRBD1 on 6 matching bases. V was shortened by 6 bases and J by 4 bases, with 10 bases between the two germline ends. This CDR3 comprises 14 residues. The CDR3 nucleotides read TGTGCCAGCAGCTGGGACAATTATAATTCACCCCTCCACTTT. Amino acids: CASSWDNYNSPLHF.

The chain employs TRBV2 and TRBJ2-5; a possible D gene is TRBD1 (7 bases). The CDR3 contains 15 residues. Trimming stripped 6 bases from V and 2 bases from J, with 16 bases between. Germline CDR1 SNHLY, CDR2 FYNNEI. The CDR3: CASRGPAGGQETQYF. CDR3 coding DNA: TGTGCCAGCAGGGGCCCCGCAGGGGGGCAAGAGACCCAGTACTTC.

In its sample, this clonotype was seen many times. The CDR3, as DNA: TGCGCCAGCACCTCGCAGCTAGCGGGGCCCGCAGATACGCAGTATTTT. Translated: CASTSQLAGPADTQYF. The chain uses TRBV5-1 and TRBJ2-3; 9 bases are shared with TRBD2. Germline CDR1 SGHRS, CDR2 YFSETQ. The CDR3 is 16 residues long. Trimming cost V 6 bases and J 4 bases; bases outside gene matches: 12.

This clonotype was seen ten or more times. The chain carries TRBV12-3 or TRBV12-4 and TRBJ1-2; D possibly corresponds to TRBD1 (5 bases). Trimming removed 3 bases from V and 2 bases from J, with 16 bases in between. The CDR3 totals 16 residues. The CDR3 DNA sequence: TGTGCCAGCAGTTTTGGGACGGTCGGGGGAAACTATGGCTACACCTTC. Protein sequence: CASSFGTVGGNYGYTF.

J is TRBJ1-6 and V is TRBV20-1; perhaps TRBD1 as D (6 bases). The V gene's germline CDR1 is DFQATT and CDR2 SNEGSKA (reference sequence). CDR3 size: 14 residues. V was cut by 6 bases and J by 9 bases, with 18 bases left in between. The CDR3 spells CSATGGDITSPLHF. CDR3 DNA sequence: TGCAGTGCAACGGGTGGGGACATAACTTCACCCCTCCACTTT.

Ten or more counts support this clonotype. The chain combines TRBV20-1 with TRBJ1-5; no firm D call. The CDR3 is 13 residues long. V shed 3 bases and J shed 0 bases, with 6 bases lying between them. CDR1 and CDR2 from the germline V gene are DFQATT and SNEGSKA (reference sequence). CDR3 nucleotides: TGCAGTGCTAGCACTTTTAGCAATCAGCCCCAGCATTTT. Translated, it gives CSASTFSNQPQHF.

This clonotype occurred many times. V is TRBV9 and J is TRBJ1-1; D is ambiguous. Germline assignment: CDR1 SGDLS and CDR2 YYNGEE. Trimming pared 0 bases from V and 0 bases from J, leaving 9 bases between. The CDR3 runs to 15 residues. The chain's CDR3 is CASSVVEGMNTEAFF. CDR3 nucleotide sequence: TGTGCCAGCAGCGTAGTGGAAGGGATGAACACTGAAGCTTTCTTT.

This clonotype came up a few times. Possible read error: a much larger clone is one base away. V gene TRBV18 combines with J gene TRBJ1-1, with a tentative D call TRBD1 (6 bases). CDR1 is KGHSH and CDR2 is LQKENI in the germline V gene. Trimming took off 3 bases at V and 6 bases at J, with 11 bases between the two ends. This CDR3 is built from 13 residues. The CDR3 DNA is TGTGCCAGCTCACCCGGACAGTCCTCTGAAGCTTTCTTT. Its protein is CASSPGQSSEAFF.

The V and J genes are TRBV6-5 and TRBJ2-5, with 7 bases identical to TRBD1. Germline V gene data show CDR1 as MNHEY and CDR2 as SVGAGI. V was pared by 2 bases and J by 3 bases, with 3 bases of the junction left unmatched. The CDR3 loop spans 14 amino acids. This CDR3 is CASSYKGQKETQYF. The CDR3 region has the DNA TGTGCCAGCAGTTACAAGGGACAGAAAGAGACCCAGTACTTC.

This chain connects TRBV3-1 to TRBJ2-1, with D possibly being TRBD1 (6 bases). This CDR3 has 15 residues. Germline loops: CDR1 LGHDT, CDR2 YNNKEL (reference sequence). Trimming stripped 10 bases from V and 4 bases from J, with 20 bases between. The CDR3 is CATSYREQIYNEQFF. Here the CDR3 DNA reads TGTGCCACCTCGTACAGGGAGCAGATTTACAATGAGCAGTTCTTC.

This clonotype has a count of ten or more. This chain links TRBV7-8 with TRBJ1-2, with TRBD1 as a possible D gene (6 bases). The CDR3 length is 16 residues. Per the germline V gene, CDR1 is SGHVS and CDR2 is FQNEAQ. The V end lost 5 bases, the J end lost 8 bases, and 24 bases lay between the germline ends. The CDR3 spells CASSLGRGMDDRGYTF. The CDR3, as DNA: TGTGCCAGCAGCCTCGGGAGGGGGATGGACGACCGAGGCTACACCTTC.

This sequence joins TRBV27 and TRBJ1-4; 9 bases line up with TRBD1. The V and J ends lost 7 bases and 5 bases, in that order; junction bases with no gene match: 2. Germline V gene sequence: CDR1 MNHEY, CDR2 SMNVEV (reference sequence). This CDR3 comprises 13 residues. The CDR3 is CASKGQGNEKLFF. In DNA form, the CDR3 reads TGTGCCAGCAAGGGACAGGGAAATGAAAAACTGTTTTTT.